This T cell receptor (beta chain) was sequenced during a study of post-analysis software for immune sequencing data. Libraries were made from TCR beta cDNA, and they carried unique molecular identifiers. Using its own MiXCR run on the PCR reads, TCRdb lists one record per CDR3 protein. The sample contains about 160,000 distinct CDR3 sequences, around 36% of which appear only once. Germline CDR1 SGHVS, CDR2 FQNEAQ. The CDR3 length is 15 residues. The V end was cut by 4 bases, the J end by 4 bases, with 15 bases between. This clonotype has more than one count but fewer than ten. The chain is built from TRBV7-8 and TRBJ2-3; D tentatively reads TRBD1 or TRBD2 (5 bases each). The TCR was taken from a girl under 18 with multiple sclerosis. The sample in question was blood, obtained after autologous hematopoietic stem cell transplantation. The CDR3 coding sequence is TGTGCCAGCAGCTCAACCCGGGACGGAGCAGATACGCAGTATTTT. Its protein product is CASSSTRDGADTQYF.